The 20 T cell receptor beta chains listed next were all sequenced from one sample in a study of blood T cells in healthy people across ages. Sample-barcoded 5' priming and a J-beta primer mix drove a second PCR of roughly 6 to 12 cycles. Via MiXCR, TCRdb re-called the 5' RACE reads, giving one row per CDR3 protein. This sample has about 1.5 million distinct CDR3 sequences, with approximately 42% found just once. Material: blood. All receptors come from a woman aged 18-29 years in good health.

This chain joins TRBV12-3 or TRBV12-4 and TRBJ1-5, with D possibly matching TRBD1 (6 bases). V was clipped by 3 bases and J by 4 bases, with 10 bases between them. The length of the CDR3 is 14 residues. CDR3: CASSFLDRNQPQHF. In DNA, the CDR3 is TGTGCCAGCAGTTTTCTGGACAGAAATCAGCCCCAGCATTTT.

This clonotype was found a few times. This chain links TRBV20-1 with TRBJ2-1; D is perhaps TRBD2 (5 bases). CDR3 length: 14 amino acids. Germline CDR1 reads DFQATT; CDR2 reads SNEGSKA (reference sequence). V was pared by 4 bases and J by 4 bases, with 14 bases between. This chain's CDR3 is CSATDSLGYNEQFF. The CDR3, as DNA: TGCAGTGCTACGGACTCCCTAGGTTACAATGAGCAGTTCTTC.

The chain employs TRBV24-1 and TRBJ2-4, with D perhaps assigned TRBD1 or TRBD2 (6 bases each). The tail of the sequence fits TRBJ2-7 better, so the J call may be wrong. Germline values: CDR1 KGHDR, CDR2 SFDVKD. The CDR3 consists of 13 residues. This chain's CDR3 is CATSDLRGDEQYF. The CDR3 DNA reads TGTGCCACCAGTGATTTGAGGGGGGACGAGCAGTACTTC.

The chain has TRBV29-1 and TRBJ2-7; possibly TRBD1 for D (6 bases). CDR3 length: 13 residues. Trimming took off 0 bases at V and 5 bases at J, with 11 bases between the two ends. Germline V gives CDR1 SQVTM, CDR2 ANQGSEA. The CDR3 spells CSVEEGASDEQYF. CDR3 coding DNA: TGCAGCGTTGAAGAGGGGGCGAGCGACGAGCAGTACTTC.

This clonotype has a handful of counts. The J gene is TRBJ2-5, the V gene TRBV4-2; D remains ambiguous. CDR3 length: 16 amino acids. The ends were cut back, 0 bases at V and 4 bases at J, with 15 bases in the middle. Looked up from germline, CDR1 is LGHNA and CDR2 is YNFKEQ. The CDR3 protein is CASSQDLSALGETQYF. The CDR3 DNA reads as TGTGCCAGCAGCCAAGATTTGTCTGCCCTTGGAGAGACCCAGTACTTC.

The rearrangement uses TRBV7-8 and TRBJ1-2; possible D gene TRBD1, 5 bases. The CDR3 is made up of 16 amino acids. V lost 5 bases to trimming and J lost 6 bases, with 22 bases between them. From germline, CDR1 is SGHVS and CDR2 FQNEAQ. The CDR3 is CASSPSTQAGYNGYTF. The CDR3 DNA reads TGTGCCAGCAGCCCCTCAACCCAGGCAGGGTACAATGGCTACACCTTC. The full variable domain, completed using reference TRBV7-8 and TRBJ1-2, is GAGVSQSPRYKVAKRGQDVALRCDPISGHVSLFWYQQALGQGPEFLTYFQNEAQLDKSGLPSDRFFAERPEGSVSTLKIQRTQQEDSAVYLCASSPSTQAGYNGYTFGSGTRLTVV.

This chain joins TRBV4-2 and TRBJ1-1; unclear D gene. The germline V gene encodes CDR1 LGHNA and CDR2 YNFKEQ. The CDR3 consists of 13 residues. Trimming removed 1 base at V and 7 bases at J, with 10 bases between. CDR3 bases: TGTGCCAGCAGCCAAGGGGGATTTAATGAAGCTTTCTTT. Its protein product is CASSQGGFNEAFF.

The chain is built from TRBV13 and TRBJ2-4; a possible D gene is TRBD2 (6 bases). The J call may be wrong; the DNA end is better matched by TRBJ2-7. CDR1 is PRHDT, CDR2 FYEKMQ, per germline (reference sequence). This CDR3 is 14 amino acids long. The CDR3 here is CASSSDYSTYEQYF. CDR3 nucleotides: TGTGCCAGCAGCTCGGACTATTCCACCTACGAGCAGTACTTC.

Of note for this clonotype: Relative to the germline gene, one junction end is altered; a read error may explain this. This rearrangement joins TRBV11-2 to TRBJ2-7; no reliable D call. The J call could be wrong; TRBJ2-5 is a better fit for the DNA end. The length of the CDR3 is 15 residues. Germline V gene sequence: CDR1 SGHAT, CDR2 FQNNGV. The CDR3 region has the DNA TGTGTCAGCAGCCCGGTCCATTACTTCGGAGAGACCCAGTACTTC. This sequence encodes CVSSPVHYFGETQYF.

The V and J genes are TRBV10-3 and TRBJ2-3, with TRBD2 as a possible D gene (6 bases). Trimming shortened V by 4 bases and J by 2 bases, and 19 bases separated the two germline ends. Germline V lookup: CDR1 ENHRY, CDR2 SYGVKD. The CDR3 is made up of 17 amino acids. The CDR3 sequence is CAISGEIGGPDTDTQYF. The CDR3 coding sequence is TGTGCCATCAGTGGTGAGATCGGGGGTCCCGACACAGATACGCAGTATTTT.

The CDR3 is CASSLTRLGPGELFF. The CDR3 DNA sequence: TGTGCCAGCAGTCTGACTAGATTGGGGCCCGGGGAGCTGTTTTTT. The V and J genes are TRBV3-1 and TRBJ2-2; tentatively, D is TRBD2 (6 bases). The V end was cut by 6 bases, the J end by 6 bases, with 17 bases between. CDR3 length equals 15 residues. The V gene's germline CDR1 is LGHDT and CDR2 YNNKEL (reference sequence).

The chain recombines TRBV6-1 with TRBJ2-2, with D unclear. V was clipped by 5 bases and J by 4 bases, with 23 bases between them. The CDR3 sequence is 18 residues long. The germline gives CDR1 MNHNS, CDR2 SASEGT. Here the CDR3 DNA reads TGTGCCAGCAGTACCTCTCACCGGGTCTACGGAATCACCGGGGAGCTGTTTTTT. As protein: CASSTSHRVYGITGELFF.

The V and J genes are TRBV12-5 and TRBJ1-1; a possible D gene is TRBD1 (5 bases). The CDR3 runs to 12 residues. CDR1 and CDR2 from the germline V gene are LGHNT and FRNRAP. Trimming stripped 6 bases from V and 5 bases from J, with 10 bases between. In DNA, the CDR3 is TGTGCTAGTGGCCGCCCAGGGACTGAAGCTTTCTTT. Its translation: CASGRPGTEAFF.

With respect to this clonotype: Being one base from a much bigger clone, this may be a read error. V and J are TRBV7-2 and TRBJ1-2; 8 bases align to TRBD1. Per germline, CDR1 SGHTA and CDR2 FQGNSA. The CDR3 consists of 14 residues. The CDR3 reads CASSLVTGDYGHTF. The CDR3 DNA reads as TGTGCCAGCAGCTTAGTGACAGGGGACTATGGCCACACCTTC.

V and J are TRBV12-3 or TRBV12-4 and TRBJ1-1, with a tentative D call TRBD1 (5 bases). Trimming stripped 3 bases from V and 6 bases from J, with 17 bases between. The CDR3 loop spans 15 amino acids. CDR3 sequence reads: CASSLGQANNPEAFF. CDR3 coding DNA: TGTGCCAGCAGTTTGGGGCAGGCTAACAACCCTGAAGCTTTCTTT.

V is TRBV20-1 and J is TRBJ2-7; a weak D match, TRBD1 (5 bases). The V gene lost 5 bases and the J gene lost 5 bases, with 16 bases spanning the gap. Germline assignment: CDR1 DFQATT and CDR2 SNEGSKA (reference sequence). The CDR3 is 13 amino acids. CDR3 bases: TGCAGTGCTCCCACTCGCAGGGCAGACGAGCAGTACTTC. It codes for CSAPTRRADEQYF.

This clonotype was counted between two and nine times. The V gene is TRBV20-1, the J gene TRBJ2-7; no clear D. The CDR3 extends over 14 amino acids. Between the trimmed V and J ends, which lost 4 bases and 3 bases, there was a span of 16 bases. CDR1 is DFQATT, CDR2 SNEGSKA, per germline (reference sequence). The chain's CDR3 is CSANPVTRIYEQYF. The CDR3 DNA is TGCAGTGCTAATCCAGTGACCCGCATCTACGAGCAGTACTTC.

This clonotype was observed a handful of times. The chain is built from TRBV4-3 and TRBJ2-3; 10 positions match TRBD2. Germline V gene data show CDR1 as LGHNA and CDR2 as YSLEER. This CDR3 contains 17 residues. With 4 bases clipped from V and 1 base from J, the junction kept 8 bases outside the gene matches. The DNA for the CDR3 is TGCGCCAGCAGCCCGAGCCCCGGGACTAGCGGCACAGATACGCAGTATTTT. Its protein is CASSPSPGTSGTDTQYF.

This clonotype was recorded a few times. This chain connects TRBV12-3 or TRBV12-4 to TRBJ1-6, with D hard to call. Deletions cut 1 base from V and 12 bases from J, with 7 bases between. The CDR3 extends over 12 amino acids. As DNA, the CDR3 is TGTGCCAGCAGTTTAGGGGCCAAACCCCTCCACTTT. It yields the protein CASSLGAKPLHF.

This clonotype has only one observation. CDR3 bases: TGTGCCGGGACAGGGTACGGCTACACCTTC. It is translated as CAGTGYGYTF. The V call is TRBV30, the J call TRBJ1-2, with 9 nucleotides matching TRBD1. The germline V gene encodes CDR1 GTSNPN and CDR2 SVGIG (reference sequence). V was clipped by 8 bases and J by 8 bases; unmatched bases: 3. The CDR3 loop spans 10 amino acids.